This TCR beta chain was observed in a study of T cell responses to AZD1222 COVID-19 vaccine. Study results and limitations: Baseline serology detected seropositivity in only 5 or 6 AZD1222 recipients.

A note on this clone: Its matching antigen is unknown.

The CDR3 consists of 15 residues. Per the germline V gene, CDR1 is MNHEY and CDR2 is SVGAGI. The ends were cut back, 5 bases at V and 4 bases at J, with 17 bases in the middle. Generated by immunoSEQ multiplex PCR, the TCRdb table keeps only in-frame clones and is missing some. Of 200,000 to 250,000 clones listed, under 95% were seen once; the top ten hold approximately 1%. The V gene is TRBV6-5, the J gene TRBJ1-1; D remains ambiguous. The TCR originated in an adult in good health. The sequenced sample was peripheral blood, obtained on day 0 of MenACWY control vaccination. The CDR3 DNA sequence: TGTGCCAGCAGTCCCCTCCCTACATTCCCCACTGAAGCTTTCTTT. This translates into CASSPLPTFPTEAFF.